This is a list of T cell receptor beta chains from one sample in a study of CD8 T cells in ankylosing spondylitis. TCRdb independently ran MiXCR on the 5' RACE reads; one entry per CDR3 protein. This table holds 250,000 to 300,000 distinct CDR3 sequences, 20% found once. Sequencing used blood, either unsorted or a sorted T cell fraction (not recorded which). These TCRs come from a male donor with ankylosing spondylitis or in good health (not recorded which). CDR3s include the opening cysteine and the closing phenylalanine or tryptophan. Each record gives: clone size, CDR3 length, V gene, D gene, J gene, CDR3 protein, CDR3 DNA. A D gene is named only where the DNA matches it firmly. Rows may omit the clone size; those that give it use once, few, many or a size class.

clone size: few
CDR3 length: 15
V gene: TRBV10-3
D gene: TRBD1
J gene: TRBJ1-1
CDR3 protein: CAISEQDRGHGEAFF
CDR3 DNA: TGTGCCATCAGTGAACAGGACAGGGGGCATGGTGAAGCTTTCTTT

clone size: NA
CDR3 length: 18
V gene: TRBV5-6
D gene: TRBD2
J gene: TRBJ2-3
CDR3 protein: CASSLWTSGSRGTDTQYF
CDR3 DNA: TGTGCCAGCAGCTTGTGGACTAGCGGGAGTCGTGGCACAGATACGCAGTATTTT

clone size: NA
CDR3 length: 15
V gene: TRBV7-2
D gene: NA
J gene: TRBJ1-5
CDR3 protein: CASSLDSGSRQPQHF
CDR3 DNA: TGTGCCAGCAGCTTAGATTCAGGGTCCCGGCAGCCCCAGCATTTT

clone size: few
CDR3 length: 16
V gene: TRBV12-3/TRBV12-4
D gene: NA
J gene: TRBJ1-3
CDR3 protein: CASRYGRLSSGNTIYF
CDR3 DNA: TGTGCCAGCAGATACGGACGGCTAAGCTCTGGAAACACCATATATTTT

clone size: few
CDR3 length: 13
V gene: TRBV5-1
D gene: NA
J gene: TRBJ1-4
CDR3 protein: CASSPRGNEKLFF
CDR3 DNA: TGCGCCAGCAGCCCTCGAGGAAATGAAAAACTGTTTTTT

clone size: NA
CDR3 length: 15
V gene: TRBV7-9
D gene: NA
J gene: TRBJ1-4
CDR3 protein: CASRKGGLAPEKLFF
CDR3 DNA: TGTGCCAGCAGAAAAGGGGGTCTCGCCCCGGAAAAACTGTTTTTT

clone size: few
CDR3 length: 15
V gene: TRBV20-1
D gene: TRBD2
J gene: TRBJ2-3
CDR3 protein: CSASTSGGASDTQYF
CDR3 DNA: TGCAGTGCTTCTACTAGCGGGGGGGCTAGCGATACGCAGTATTTT

clone size: NA
CDR3 length: 15
V gene: TRBV7-2
D gene: TRBD1
J gene: TRBJ2-1
CDR3 protein: CASSFRQGSSNEQFF
CDR3 DNA: TGTGCCAGCAGCTTTCGACAGGGTAGCTCCAATGAGCAGTTCTTC

clone size: NA
CDR3 length: 14
V gene: TRBV5-1
D gene: TRBD2
J gene: TRBJ2-5
CDR3 protein: CASSMGLVGETQYF
CDR3 DNA: TGCGCCAGCAGCATGGGACTAGTCGGAGAGACCCAGTACTTC

clone size: NA
CDR3 length: 16
V gene: TRBV18
D gene: NA
J gene: TRBJ2-2
CDR3 protein: CASPRQGRFGTGELFF
CDR3 DNA: TGTGCCAGCCCTCGGCAGGGGAGATTCGGCACCGGGGAGCTGTTTTTT

clone size: few
CDR3 length: 13
V gene: TRBV29-1
D gene: TRBD1
J gene: TRBJ2-3
CDR3 protein: CSVGQASTDTQYF
CDR3 DNA: TGCAGCGTCGGACAGGCTAGCACAGATACGCAGTATTTT

clone size: few
CDR3 length: 16
V gene: TRBV20-1
D gene: TRBD2
J gene: TRBJ2-3
CDR3 protein: CSARDLRGGPTDTQYF
CDR3 DNA: TGCAGTGCTAGAGATCTCCGGGGGGGGCCCACAGATACGCAGTATTTT

clone size: many
CDR3 length: 14
V gene: TRBV20-1
D gene: NA
J gene: TRBJ1-2
CDR3 protein: CSAPTGLPNYGYTF
CDR3 DNA: TGCAGTGCCCCTACAGGGTTACCTAACTATGGCTACACCTTC

clone size: few
CDR3 length: 15
V gene: TRBV4-1
D gene: NA
J gene: TRBJ2-5
CDR3 protein: CASSPLGDHEETQYF
CDR3 DNA: TGCGCCAGCAGCCCCCTCGGGGACCACGAAGAGACCCAGTACTTC

clone size: many
CDR3 length: 15
V gene: TRBV7-2
D gene: NA
J gene: TRBJ2-1
CDR3 protein: CASSRDPLGDNEQFF
CDR3 DNA: TGTGCCAGCAGTCGCGACCCTCTCGGGGACAATGAGCAGTTCTTC

clone size: NA
CDR3 length: 16
V gene: TRBV5-1
D gene: NA
J gene: TRBJ1-6
CDR3 protein: CASSLVSGASGSPLHF
CDR3 DNA: TGCGCCAGCAGCTTGGTTTCGGGGGCGAGCGGATCACCCCTCCACTTT

clone size: NA
CDR3 length: 16
V gene: TRBV5-1
D gene: NA
J gene: TRBJ2-3
CDR3 protein: CASSEAGTAITDTQYF
CDR3 DNA: TGCGCCAGCAGCGAGGCGGGGACTGCTATCACAGATACGCAGTATTTT

clone size: NA
CDR3 length: 14
V gene: TRBV30
D gene: TRBD2
J gene: TRBJ2-5
CDR3 protein: CAWALGLAGETQYF
CDR3 DNA: TGTGCCTGGGCCCTGGGACTAGCCGGTGAGACCCAGTACTTC

clone size: NA
CDR3 length: 15
V gene: TRBV10-3
D gene: TRBD1
J gene: TRBJ2-3
CDR3 protein: CAIRRDRLSTNTQYF
CDR3 DNA: TGTGCCATCAGGAGGGACAGACTAAGCACAAATACGCAGTATTTT

clone size: NA
CDR3 length: 14
V gene: TRBV28
D gene: TRBD1
J gene: TRBJ1-5
CDR3 protein: CASSSTGGTQPQHF
CDR3 DNA: TGTGCCAGCAGTTCGACAGGGGGGACTCAGCCCCAGCATTTT

clone size: once
CDR3 length: 12
V gene: TRBV11-2
D gene: TRBD1
J gene: TRBJ2-3
CDR3 protein: CASSSQGNTQYF
CDR3 DNA: TGTGCCAGCAGCTCACAGGGGAATACGCAGTATTTT

clone size: many
CDR3 length: 14
V gene: TRBV7-2
D gene: NA
J gene: TRBJ2-3
CDR3 protein: CASSPDFSTDTQYF
CDR3 DNA: TGTGCCAGCAGCCCCGACTTCAGCACAGATACGCAGTATTTT

clone size: NA
CDR3 length: 17
V gene: TRBV12-3/TRBV12-4
D gene: TRBD2
J gene: TRBJ2-1
CDR3 protein: CASSLVPSGRVDNEQFF
CDR3 DNA: TGTGCCAGCAGTTTAGTTCCTAGCGGGAGGGTAGACAATGAGCAGTTCTTC

clone size: NA
CDR3 length: 17
V gene: TRBV24-1
D gene: NA
J gene: TRBJ2-1
CDR3 protein: CATSDWGSKSSYNEQFF
CDR3 DNA: TGTGCCACCAGTGATTGGGGGTCGAAAAGCTCCTACAATGAGCAGTTCTTC

clone size: many
CDR3 length: 14
V gene: TRBV5-1
D gene: NA
J gene: TRBJ1-1
CDR3 protein: CASRTQGQNTEAFF
CDR3 DNA: TGCGCCAGCAGGACCCAGGGGCAGAACACTGAAGCTTTCTTT